The clone carrying this T cell receptor beta chain was observed many times. Its cognate antigen is unknown. With 10-nucleotide random UMIs, 5'RACE was used to make the cDNA. TCRdb reprocessed the 5' RACE reads with MiXCR, giving one entry per CDR3 protein. This table has fewer than 75,000 distinct CDR3 sequences, almost 3.5% appearing once. Unsorted libraries used 2 million PBMCs kept at -80 degrees C. This specimen belongs to a study of neurological immune-mediated disorders. Findings and limits, study-wide: Subjects shared no identical expanded-clone CDR3 amino acid sequences, suggesting private TCR-beta repertoires in all groups. Levels of TCR clonal expansion peaked in HTLV-1-associated myelopathy and reached their lowest in multiple sclerosis, under those of healthy controls.

CDR1 and CDR2 (germline): SEHNR, FQNEAQ (reference sequence). V dropped 1 base and J dropped 7 bases, with 14 bases sitting between them. The CDR3 extends over 14 amino acids. This receptor was identified in a man aged 35 to 55 with multiple sclerosis. The V call is TRBV7-9, the J call TRBJ2-7; D possibly uses TRBD1 or TRBD2 (5 bases each). The source material was PBMCs. CDR3 residues: CASSLGEGRQEQYF. The CDR3 nucleotides are TGTGCCAGCAGCTTAGGAGAGGGGCGCCAGGAGCAGTACTTC.